Listed below are T cell receptor beta chains from one sample, sequenced in a study of shared clonotypes between healthy human individuals. Sequencing used immunoSEQ multiplex PCR; TCRdb keeps in-frame clones, though not all of them. The sample yields about 710,000 clones, roughly 72% seen once. The sequencing input was memory CD4+ T cells sorted from blood. These TCRs come from a woman aged 25 to 39 in good health. CDR3s include the opening cysteine and the closing phenylalanine or tryptophan. A D gene is named only where the DNA matches it firmly. Clone sizes are given selectively: once, few, many, or a class where the clone is expanded.

TRBV27	.	TRBJ2-7	TRBD1	15	TGTGCCAGCAGTTCTTACGCGGACAGGCGGAACGAGCAGTACTTC	CASSSYADRRNEQYF
TRBV10-2	.	TRBJ2-2	TRBD1	15	TGCGCCAGCAGAAGGACAGGACAGAACACCGGGGAGCTGTTTTTT	CASRRTGQNTGELFF
TRBV19	.	TRBJ1-1	.	18	TGTGCCAGTAGTATAGAACTGGGGGGCGCGGAGGTCGACACTGAAGCTTTCTTT	CASSIELGGAEVDTEAFF
TRBV6-5	.	TRBJ1-4	.	14	TGTGCCAGCAGTTCGACTTTCGCCGGTGAAAAACTGTTTTTT	CASSSTFAGEKLFF
TRBV4-2	.	TRBJ2-5	TRBD2	16	TGTGCCAGCAGCCAAGTCGGGACTAGAAGAACAGAGACCCAGTACTTC	CASSQVGTRRTETQYF
TRBV28	once	TRBJ2-3	TRBD1	14	TGTGCCAGCCGACAGGGTCCCAGCACAGATACGCAGTATTTT	CASRQGPSTDTQYF
TRBV18	.	TRBJ1-1	.	12	TGTGCCAGCTCACCCCTGAGCTCTGAAGCTTTCTTT	CASSPLSSEAFF
TRBV6-1	.	TRBJ2-3	TRBD2	19	TGTGCCAGCAGTGAAGCCCTTTGGACTAGCGGGACAAGCACAGATACGCAGTATTTT	CASSEALWTSGTSTDTQYF
TRBV29-1	.	TRBJ2-7	.	13	TGCAGCGTCCTACCCGGGGCGGCCTACGAGCAGTACTTC	CSVLPGAAYEQYF
TRBV11-2	.	TRBJ2-1	.	16	TGTGCCAGCAGTCAGGGGAGGGGAGGCCTCTACAATGAGCAGTTCTTC	CASSQGRGGLYNEQFF
TRBV5-5	.	TRBJ1-5	.	17	TGTGCCAGCAGCTTGGGGGCGACCAGGGGTGGCAATCAGCCCCAGCATTTT	CASSLGATRGGNQPQHF
TRBV7-3	.	TRBJ2-7	.	12	TGTGCCAGCAGCTTAGCGGATATAGGGCAGTACTTC	CASSLADIGQYF
TRBV29-1	once	TRBJ2-3	.	12	TGCAGCGTTGCAGTCGGGGCAGATACGCAGTATTTT	CSVAVGADTQYF
TRBV29-1	.	TRBJ1-2	.	11	TGCAGCGTTGATGTAGCTGAGGGCTACACCTTC	CSVDVAEGYTF
TRBV30	.	TRBJ2-7	TRBD2	14	TGTGCCTGGGCTACCGGGACTAGAACCTACGAGCAGTACTTC	CAWATGTRTYEQYF
TRBV18	.	TRBJ1-1	TRBD1	15	TGTGCCAGCTCACCGCGGACAGGACCGAACACTGAAGCTTTCTTT	CASSPRTGPNTEAFF
TRBV27	.	TRBJ2-3	.	17	TGTGCCAGCAGTCCGGCCAGATTGAGCGGGAGCACAGATACGCAGTATTTT	CASSPARLSGSTDTQYF
TRBV27	.	TRBJ2-7	TRBD2	14	TGTGCCAGCAGTTTAAGCGGACTAGCCTACGAGCAGTACTTC	CASSLSGLAYEQYF
TRBV9	.	TRBJ2-1	.	15	TGTGCCAGCAGCGCGACCCCCGGGCCAACCAATGAGCAGTTCTTC	CASSATPGPTNEQFF